This T cell receptor (beta chain) was documented in a study of T cell repertoires in cytomegalovirus infection. Study overall: Based on public TCR beta signatures, there were indications of CMV infection and of a matching HLA type.

V dropped 0 bases and J dropped 5; count of bases not matched to a gene: 5. Germline V lookup: CDR1 LGHNA, CDR2 YNFKEQ. This CDR3 comprises 15 residues. Concerning this clonotype itself: Its specificity is not known.

TCRdb called the reads again in MiXCR, with one record for every CDR3 protein. The sample yields roughly 500,000 distinct CDR3 sequences, more than 30% seen once. This receptor was taken from a human donor in good health (CMV status not recorded). Some clones in this sample may be carry-over from other donors' samples. Sequenced here: cultured PBMCs, sampled from culture after CMV antigen stimulation. J is TRBJ1-1 and V is TRBV4-2, with TRBD1 matching 8 bases. Written as DNA, the CDR3 is TGTGCCAGCAGCCAAGAAGGAACAGGGGGGACTGAAGCTTTCTTT. It translates to CASSQEGTGGTEAFF.